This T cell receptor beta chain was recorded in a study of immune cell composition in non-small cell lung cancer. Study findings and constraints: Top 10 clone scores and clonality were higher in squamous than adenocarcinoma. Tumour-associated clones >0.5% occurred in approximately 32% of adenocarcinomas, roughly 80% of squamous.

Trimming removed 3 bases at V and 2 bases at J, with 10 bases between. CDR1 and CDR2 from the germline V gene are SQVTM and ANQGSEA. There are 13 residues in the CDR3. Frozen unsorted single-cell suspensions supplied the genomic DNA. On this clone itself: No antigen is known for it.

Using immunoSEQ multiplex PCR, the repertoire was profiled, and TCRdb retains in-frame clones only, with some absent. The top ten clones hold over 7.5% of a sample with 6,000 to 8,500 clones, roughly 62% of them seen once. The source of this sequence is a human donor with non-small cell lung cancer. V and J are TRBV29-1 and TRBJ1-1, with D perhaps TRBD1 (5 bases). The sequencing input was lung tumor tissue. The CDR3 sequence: CSVEGRLNTEAFF. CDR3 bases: TGCAGCGTTGAGGGGCGGCTAAACACTGAAGCTTTCTTT.